The source of this TCR beta chain is a study of blood T cell repertoires in COVID-19. For the study at large: Spain, Italy and the United States supplied samples that represented acute and convalescent COVID-19.

Generated by immunoSEQ multiplex PCR, the TCRdb table keeps only in-frame clones and is missing some. The table records about 140,000 clones, approximately 88% of them present only once. CDR3 length: 13 residues. Trimming took off 2 bases at V and 2 bases at J, with 7 bases between the two ends. Germline lookup yields CDR1 KGHSH and CDR2 LQKENI. The sample comprised peripheral blood. The TCR was taken from a woman aged 45 to 65 with acute or convalescent COVID-19. The V gene is TRBV18, the J gene TRBJ2-7; a possible D gene is TRBD1 (5 bases). The DNA of the CDR3 is TGTGCCAGCTCACCAGCAGGGCCCTACGAGCAGTACTTC. Translation: CASSPAGPYEQYF.